The T cell receptor (beta chain) described here comes from a study of T-cell reconstitution after alpha-beta-depleted transplantation in children. Looked up from germline, CDR1 is MNHEY and CDR2 is SMNVEV (reference sequence). With V trimmed by 8 bases and J by 6 bases, 9 bases remained unmatched. The CDR3 spans 14 residues. Unique molecular identifiers were built into the TCRbeta library. TCRdb recomputed calls from the PCR reads with MiXCR, one row per CDR3 protein. Counted here are some 500,000 distinct CDR3 sequences, about 17% occurring once; the ten biggest clones make up 2.5% to 3.5%. The chain combines TRBV27 with TRBJ1-1, with TRBD1 matching over 10 bases. The sequence was obtained from a human donor who donated a stem cell graft to a child with acute lymphoblastic leukemia. Sequenced here: PBMCs from the stem cell graft donor, sampled from the stem cell graft. The CDR3 DNA sequence: TGTGCCAGCTCAGAGGGACAGGGGTTGCCTGAAGCTTTCTTT. Amino acid sequence: CASSEGQGLPEAFF.